A single sample gave rise to the 16 T cell receptor beta chains below, sequenced in a study of shared clonotypes between healthy human individuals. The assay was immunoSEQ multiplex PCR, and TCRdb's table has in-frame clones only and misses some. The sample holds roughly 2 million clones, roughly 95% seen once. As defined, naive CD8 cells were CD45RO-negative and positively selected for CCR7, with terminally differentiated effector memory CD45RA+ cells excluded. Sequencing was carried out using naive CD8+ T cells sorted from blood. Receptor source: a man between 18 and 35 years old in good health.

As to this clone: This specimen includes other DNA sequences encoding the same CDR3. The chain joins TRBV10-3 to TRBJ2-7; perhaps TRBD1 as D (5 bases). Germline lookup yields CDR1 ENHRY and CDR2 SYGVKD. V lost 3 bases and J lost 6, with 9 bases in between. The CDR3 totals 12 residues. The CDR3 loop is CAISDRAGEQYF. DNA for the CDR3: TGTGCCATCAGTGACAGGGCTGGCGAGCAGTACTTC.

The chain uses TRBV5-1 and TRBJ2-6, with 7 bases lining up with TRBD1. Germline lookup yields CDR1 SGHRS and CDR2 YFSETQ. J was trimmed by 0 bases and V by 3 bases; bases with no gene match: 9. This CDR3 is built from 18 residues. The CDR3: CASSWPGTDNSGANVLTF. The DNA of the CDR3 is TGCGCCAGCAGCTGGCCCGGGACAGACAACTCTGGGGCCAACGTCCTGACTTTC.

The chain carries TRBV28 and TRBJ1-2; D ambiguous. The CDR3 is 13 residues long. Trimming took off 3 bases at V and 4 bases at J, with 9 bases between the two ends. Germline CDR1 MDHEN, CDR2 SYDVKM. CDR3 in DNA: TGTGCCAGCAGTTTTAACCAAGGCTATGGCTACACCTTC. Encoded protein: CASSFNQGYGYTF.

The chain couples TRBV27 to TRBJ1-1; 9 bases agree with TRBD1. The germline gives CDR1 MNHEY, CDR2 SMNVEV (reference sequence). This CDR3 is built from 16 residues. V lost 6 bases and J lost 1; bases outside the gene matches: 9. The chain's CDR3 is CASSWVQGATNTEAFF. The CDR3 nucleotides are TGTGCCAGCAGCTGGGTACAGGGGGCGACGAACACTGAAGCTTTCTTT.

V gene TRBV10-3 combines with J gene TRBJ1-1, with TRBD1 as a possible D gene (5 bases). The CDR3 is 14 amino acids. V lost 5 bases, J lost 4 bases, and 14 bases lay in between. Germline V gene sequence: CDR1 ENHRY, CDR2 SYGVKD. CDR3 sequence: CAISWDGGSTEAFF. The CDR3 DNA follows: TGTGCCATCAGTTGGGACGGCGGAAGCACTGAAGCTTTCTTT.

This clone was seen once. The V gene is TRBV27, the J gene TRBJ2-3; perhaps TRBD2 as D (7 bases). CDR1 and CDR2 (germline): MNHEY, SMNVEV (reference sequence). Trimming removed 3 bases from V and 5 bases from J, with 12 bases in between. This CDR3 has 14 residues. CDR3 protein: CASSLGGPGDTQYF. Here the CDR3 DNA reads TGTGCCAGCAGTTTGGGGGGGCCTGGAGATACGCAGTATTTT.

The rearrangement joins TRBV29-1 to TRBJ2-3; D is unresolved. CDR3 size: 11 residues. Looked up from germline, CDR1 is SQVTM and CDR2 is ANQGSEA. V shed 5 bases and J shed 9 bases, with 12 bases lying between them. In DNA, the CDR3 is TGCAGCGTTTACGGAGAGGAGACGCAGTATTTT. Translation gives CSVYGEETQYF.

The genes are TRBV7-8 and TRBJ2-1, with D unresolved. Germline V CDR1 and CDR2: SGHVS, FQNEAQ. CDR3 length equals 14 residues. V was pared by 1 base and J by 5 bases, with 9 bases between. The CDR3 DNA sequence: TGTGCCAGCAGCTTAGAGGCAGTAAACAATGAGCAGTTCTTC. Amino acids: CASSLEAVNNEQFF.

In the case of this clone: Other DNA sequences of this sample code for an identical CDR3. The genes are TRBV5-1 and TRBJ2-3; D is possibly TRBD2 (6 bases). V was cut by 0 bases and J by 0 bases, with 11 bases left in between. CDR3 size: 16 residues. The germline gives CDR1 SGHRS, CDR2 YFSETQ. CDR3 in DNA: TGCGCCAGCAGCTTGGTAGCGGTCACTAGCACAGATACGCAGTATTTT. Protein: CASSLVAVTSTDTQYF. Full variable domain (remainder filled in from reference TRBV5-1 and TRBJ2-3): KAGVTQTPRYLIKTRGQQVTLSCSPISGHRSVSWYQQTPGQGLQFLFEYFSETQRNKGNFPGRFSGRQFSNSRSEMNVSTLELGDSALYLCASSLVAVTSTDTQYFGPGTRLTVL.

The CDR3 protein is CASSFRGRSYEQYF. The CDR3 nucleotides are TGTGCCAGCAGTTTCAGGGGCCGGTCCTACGAGCAGTACTTC. V gene TRBV28 combines with J gene TRBJ2-5; D is possibly TRBD1 (6 bases). The tail of the sequence fits TRBJ2-7 better, so the J call may be wrong. This CDR3 has 14 amino acids. Germline CDR1 and CDR2: MDHEN and SYDVKM.

J is TRBJ1-4 and V is TRBV9; tentatively, D is TRBD1 (6 bases). With 7 bases removed from V and 0 bases from J, the gap between germline ends came to 10 bases. The germline gives CDR1 SGDLS, CDR2 YYNGEE. The CDR3 is 14 residues long. CDR3: CASGGPTTNEKLFF. The CDR3 bases are TGTGCCAGCGGGGGGCCTACAACTAATGAAAAACTGTTTTTT.

This clone was counted once. V and J are TRBV6-6 and TRBJ1-5; possibly TRBD1 for D (5 bases). CDR1 and CDR2 (germline): MNHNY, SVGAGI (reference sequence). With 2 bases removed from V and 12 bases from J, the gap between germline ends came to 8 bases. The CDR3 consists of 11 residues. The CDR3: CASSYGGDQHF. The CDR3 nucleotides are TGTGCCAGCAGTTACGGGGGGGACCAGCATTTT.

The chain uses TRBV6-5 and TRBJ2-1; TRBD1 aligns across 9 bases. The CDR3 extends over 12 amino acids. The V segment lost 4 bases and the J segment 10 bases; nucleotides outside the gene matches: 2. CDR1 and CDR2 (germline): MNHEY, SVGAGI. DNA for the CDR3: TGTGCCAGCAGTTTAGACAGGGGGGAGCAGTTCTTC. This encodes CASSLDRGEQFF.

The gene calls are TRBV15 and TRBJ2-3, with D unclear. This CDR3 contains 14 residues. Germline CDR1 and CDR2: LNHNV and YYDKDF (reference sequence). The ends were cut back, 1 base at V and 0 bases at J, with 5 bases in the middle. The chain's CDR3 is CATSRASSTDTQYF. The CDR3 DNA reads as TGTGCCACCAGCAGAGCTTCTAGCACAGATACGCAGTATTTT.

In the case of this clone: Other nucleotide sequences from this sample produce the same CDR3. This sequence joins TRBV5-6 and TRBJ2-7; weak D call: TRBD1 (7 bases). The V gene lost 8 bases and the J gene lost 1 base, with 13 bases spanning the gap. This CDR3 is 13 amino acids long. Germline V gives CDR1 SGHDT, CDR2 YYEEEE. This CDR3 is CASSPGGSYEQYF. In nucleotides, the CDR3 is TGTGCCAGTTCCCCAGGGGGGTCCTACGAGCAGTACTTC.

This rearrangement joins TRBV7-2 to TRBJ2-7; the D is unclear. Germline CDR1 and CDR2: SGHTA and FQGNSA. This CDR3 spans 13 amino acids. V was clipped by 0 bases and J by 5 bases, with 8 bases between them. DNA of the CDR3: TGTGCCAGCAGCTTAGCGCGGACGGACGAGCAGTACTTC. It is translated as CASSLARTDEQYF.